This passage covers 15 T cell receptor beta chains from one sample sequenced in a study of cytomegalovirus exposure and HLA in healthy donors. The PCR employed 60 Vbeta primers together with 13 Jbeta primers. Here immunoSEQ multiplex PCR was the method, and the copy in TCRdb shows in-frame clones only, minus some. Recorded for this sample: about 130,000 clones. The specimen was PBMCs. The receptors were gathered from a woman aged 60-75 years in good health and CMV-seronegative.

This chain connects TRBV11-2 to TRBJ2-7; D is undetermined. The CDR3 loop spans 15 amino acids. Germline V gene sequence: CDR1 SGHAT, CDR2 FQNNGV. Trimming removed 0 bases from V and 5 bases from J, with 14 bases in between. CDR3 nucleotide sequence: TGTGCCAGCAGCTTAGACAGGATTAGTAACAACGAGCAGTACTTC. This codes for CASSLDRISNNEQYF.

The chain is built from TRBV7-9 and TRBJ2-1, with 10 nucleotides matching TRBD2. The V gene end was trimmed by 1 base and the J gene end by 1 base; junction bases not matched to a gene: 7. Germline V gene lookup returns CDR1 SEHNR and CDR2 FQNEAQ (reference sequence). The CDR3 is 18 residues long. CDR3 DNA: TGTGCCAGCAGCTTAGAGGAGGGTAGCGGGAGGTCCTACAATGAGCAGTTCTTC. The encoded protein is CASSLEEGSGRSYNEQFF.

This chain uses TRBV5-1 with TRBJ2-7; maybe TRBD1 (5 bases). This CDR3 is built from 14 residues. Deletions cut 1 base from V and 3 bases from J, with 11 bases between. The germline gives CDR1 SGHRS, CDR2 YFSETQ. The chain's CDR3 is CASSLRQSSYEQYF. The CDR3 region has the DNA TGCGCCAGCAGCTTGCGACAGTCGAGCTACGAGCAGTACTTC.

CDR3 sequence: CASSSTGFEGVSYEQYF. The CDR3, as DNA: TGTGCCAGCAGCTCAACAGGGTTCGAGGGAGTATCGTACGAGCAGTACTTC. The chain uses TRBV11-2 and TRBJ2-7; TRBD1 might be the D (6 bases). Germline V lookup: CDR1 SGHAT, CDR2 FQNNGV. The CDR3 spans 17 residues. Trimming pared 4 bases from V and 4 bases from J, leaving 23 bases between.

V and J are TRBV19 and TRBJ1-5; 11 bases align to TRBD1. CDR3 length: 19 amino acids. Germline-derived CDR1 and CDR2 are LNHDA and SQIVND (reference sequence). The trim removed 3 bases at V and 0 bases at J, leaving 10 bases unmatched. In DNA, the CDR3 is TGTGCCAGTAGTATGGACAGGGGGCAAGGAATGGGTAGCAATCAGCCCCAGCATTTT. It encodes CASSMDRGQGMGSNQPQHF. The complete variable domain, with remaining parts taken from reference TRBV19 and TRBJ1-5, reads DGGITQSPKYLFRKEGQNVTLSCEQNLNHDAMYWYRQDPGQGLRLIYYSQIVNDFQKGDIAEGYSVSREKKESFPLTVTSAQKNPTAFYLCASSMDRGQGMGSNQPQHFGDGTRLSIL.

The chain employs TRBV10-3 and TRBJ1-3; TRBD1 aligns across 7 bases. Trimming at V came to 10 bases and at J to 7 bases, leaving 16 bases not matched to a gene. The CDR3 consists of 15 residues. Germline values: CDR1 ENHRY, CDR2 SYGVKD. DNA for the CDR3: TGTGCCACCGGGGGGGACAGCGCCGCAGGCAACACCATATATTTT. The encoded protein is CATGGDSAAGNTIYF.

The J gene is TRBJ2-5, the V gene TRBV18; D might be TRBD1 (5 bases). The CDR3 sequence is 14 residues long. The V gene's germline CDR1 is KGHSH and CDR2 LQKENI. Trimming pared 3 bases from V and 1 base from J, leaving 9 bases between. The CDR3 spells CASSPRQSQETQYF. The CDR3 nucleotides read TGTGCCAGCTCACCCCGACAGAGCCAAGAGACCCAGTACTTC.

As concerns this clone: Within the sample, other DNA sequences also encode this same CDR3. The CDR3 coding sequence is TGTGCCAGCAGCCAAATATACAGGGCTAATGAAAAACTGTTTTTT. Amino acid sequence: CASSQIYRANEKLFF. The chain joins TRBV14 to TRBJ1-4, with D possibly TRBD1 on 6 matching bases. Trimming stripped 2 bases from V and 3 bases from J, with 10 bases between. This CDR3 contains 15 residues. In germline, CDR1 is SGHDN, CDR2 FVKESK.

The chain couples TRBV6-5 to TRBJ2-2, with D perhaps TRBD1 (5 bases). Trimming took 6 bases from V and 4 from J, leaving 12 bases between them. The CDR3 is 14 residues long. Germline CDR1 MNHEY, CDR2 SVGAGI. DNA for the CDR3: TGTGCCAGCAGATTCCAGGGTCCCACCGGGGAGCTGTTTTTT. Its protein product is CASRFQGPTGELFF.

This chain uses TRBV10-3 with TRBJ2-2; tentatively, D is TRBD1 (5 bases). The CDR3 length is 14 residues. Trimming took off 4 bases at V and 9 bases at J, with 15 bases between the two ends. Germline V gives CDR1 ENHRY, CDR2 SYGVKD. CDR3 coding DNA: TGTGCCATCAGTGCAGGAAGGGGAACGCGGGAGCTGTTTTTT. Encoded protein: CAISAGRGTRELFF.

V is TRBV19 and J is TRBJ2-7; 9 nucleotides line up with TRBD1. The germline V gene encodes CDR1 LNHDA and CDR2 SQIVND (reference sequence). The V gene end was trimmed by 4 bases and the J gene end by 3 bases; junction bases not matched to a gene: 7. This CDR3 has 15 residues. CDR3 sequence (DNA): TGTGCCAGTAGTAAACCGGGACAGGGTGGCTACGAGCAGTACTTC. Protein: CASSKPGQGGYEQYF.

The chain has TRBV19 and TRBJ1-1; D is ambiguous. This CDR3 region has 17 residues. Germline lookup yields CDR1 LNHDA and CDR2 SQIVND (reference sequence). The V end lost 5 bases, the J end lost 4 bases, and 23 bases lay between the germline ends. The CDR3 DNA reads TGTGCCAGTAGTTCCACGGGGAAAGAGCTTCTGGGCACTGAAGCTTTCTTT. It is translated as CASSSTGKELLGTEAFF.

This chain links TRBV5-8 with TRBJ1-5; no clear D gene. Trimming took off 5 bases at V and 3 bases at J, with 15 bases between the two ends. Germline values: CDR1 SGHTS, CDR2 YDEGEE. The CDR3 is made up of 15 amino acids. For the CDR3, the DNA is TGTGCCAGCAGGGAAGGCTCGGGAGCCAATCAGCCCCAGCATTTT. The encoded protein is CASREGSGANQPQHF.

Here the CDR3 reads CAWSVGQGGHQPQHF. The CDR3 DNA is TGTGCCTGGAGTGTTGGGCAGGGTGGCCATCAGCCCCAGCATTTT. The rearrangement links TRBV30 to TRBJ1-5; TRBD1 is a possible D gene (5 bases). V dropped 0 bases and J dropped 5 bases, with 14 bases sitting between them. Germline-derived CDR1 and CDR2 are GTSNPN and SVGIG (reference sequence). CDR3 size: 15 residues.

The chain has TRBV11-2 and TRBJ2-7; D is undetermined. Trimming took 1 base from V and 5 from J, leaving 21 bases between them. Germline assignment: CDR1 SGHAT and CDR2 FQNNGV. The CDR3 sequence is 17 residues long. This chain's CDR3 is CASSLVGSSKELNEQYF. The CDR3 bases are TGTGCCAGCAGCTTAGTAGGTAGCTCAAAAGAACTTAACGAGCAGTACTTC. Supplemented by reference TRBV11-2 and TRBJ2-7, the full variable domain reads EAGVAQSPRYKIIEKRQSVAFWCNPISGHATLYWYQQILGQGPKLLIQFQNNGVVDDSQLPKDRFSAERLKGVDSTLKIQPAKLEDSAVYLCASSLVGSSKELNEQYFGPGTRLTVT.